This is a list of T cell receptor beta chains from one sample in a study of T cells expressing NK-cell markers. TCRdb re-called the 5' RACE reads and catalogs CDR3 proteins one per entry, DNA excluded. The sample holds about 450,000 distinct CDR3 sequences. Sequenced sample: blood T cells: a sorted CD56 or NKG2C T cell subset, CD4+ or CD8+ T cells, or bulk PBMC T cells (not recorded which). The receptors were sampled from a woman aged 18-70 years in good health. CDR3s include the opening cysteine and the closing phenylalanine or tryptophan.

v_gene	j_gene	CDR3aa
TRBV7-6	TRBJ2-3	CASSLASGGTDTQYF
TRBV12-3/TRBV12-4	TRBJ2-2	CASRTSGTGELFF
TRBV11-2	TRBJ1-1	CASSLDFGLAGSTEAFF
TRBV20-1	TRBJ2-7	CSAIAGGYYEQYF
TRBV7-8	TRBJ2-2	CASSSQIGPGELFF
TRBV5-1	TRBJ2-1	CASSLAGGPSDEQFF
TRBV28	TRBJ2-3	CASSPLRGALADTQYF
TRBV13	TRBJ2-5	CASSRQGVETQYF
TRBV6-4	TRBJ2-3	CASSDSSGGADTQYF
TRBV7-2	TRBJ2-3	CASSLSWDHTDTQYF
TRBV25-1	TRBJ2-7	CASSESGGSTYEQYF
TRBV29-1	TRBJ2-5	CSTSQGQETQYF
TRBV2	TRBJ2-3	CARSSTGGTDTQYF
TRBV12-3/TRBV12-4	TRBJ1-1	CASSFSHGTTEAFF
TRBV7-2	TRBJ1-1	CASSLRAGPNTEAFF
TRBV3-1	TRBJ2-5	CASSQAGRQGETQYF
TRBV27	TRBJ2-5	CASSLSERGETQYF
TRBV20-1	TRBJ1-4	CSAATGWAEKLFF
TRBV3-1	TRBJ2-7	CASSHLSEQYF
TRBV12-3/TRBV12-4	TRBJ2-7	CASSQPGQGSYEQYF
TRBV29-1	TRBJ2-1	CSVELASYNEQFF
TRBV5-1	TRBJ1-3	CASSANTGSTIYF
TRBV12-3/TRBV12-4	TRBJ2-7	CASRYRPSYEQYF
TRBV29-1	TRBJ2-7	CSEFRCSYEQYF
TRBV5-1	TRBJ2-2	CASSIGQGPGELFF
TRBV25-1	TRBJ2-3	CASSPRTLTDTQYF
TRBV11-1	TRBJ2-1	CASSLTPGIGARSSYNEQFF
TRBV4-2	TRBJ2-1	CASSQATSHYYNEQFF
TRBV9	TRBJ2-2	CASRIDRNTGDLFF
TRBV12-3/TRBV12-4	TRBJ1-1	CASSWTENTEAFF
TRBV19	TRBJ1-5	CASSMRQGIYSNQPQHF
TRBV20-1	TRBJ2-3	CSAHRGTDTQYF
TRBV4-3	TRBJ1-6	CASSQDLFSSYNSPLHF
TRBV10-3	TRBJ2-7	CAISQAGTGPYEQYF
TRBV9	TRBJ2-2	CASSVGGLARTGELFF
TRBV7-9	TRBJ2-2	CASSLRQTNTGELFF
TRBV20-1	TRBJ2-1	CSASTGAVYNEQFF
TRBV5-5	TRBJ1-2	CASSLAPRGVRDGYTF
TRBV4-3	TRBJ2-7	CASSQLGANSYEQYF
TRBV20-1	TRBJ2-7	CSARDTASGSYLYEQYF
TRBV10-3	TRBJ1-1	CAISGPDWGLNTEAFF
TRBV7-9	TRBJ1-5	CASSNRLQPQHF
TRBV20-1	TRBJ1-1	CSAGGRRGWEAFF
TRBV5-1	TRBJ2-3	CASSYGGPYTDTQYF
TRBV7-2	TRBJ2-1	CASSFRWGGVGEQFF